This record covers a single TCR beta chain. This specimen belongs to a study of blood T cell repertoires in COVID-19. This CDR3 comprises 17 residues. V was clipped by 6 bases and J by 0 bases; unmatched bases: 9. The germline V gene encodes CDR1 MDHEN and CDR2 SYDVKM. TCRdb keeps only in-frame clones here, not all; method: immunoSEQ multiplex PCR. The sample consists of more than 75,000 clones, 65% to 90% of them appearing once. The sample was peripheral blood. This chain uses TRBV28 with TRBJ2-2; 8 bases map to TRBD2. The clonotype comes from a man aged 55 to 70 with acute or convalescent COVID-19. This CDR3 reads CASRPHGGGPNTGELFF. The CDR3 bases are TGTGCCAGCAGGCCGCACGGGGGGGGGCCGAACACCGGGGAGCTGTTTTTT.